The 13 T cell receptor beta chains reported below all come from one sample, sequenced in a study of CD8 T cells in Susac syndrome. An amount of RNA that ranged from about 0.45 to 1 ug was reverse transcribed with random hexamers. In TCRdb, the immunoSEQ multiplex PCR reads were re-called with MiXCR into one record per CDR3 protein. The top ten hold 0.2% to 0.25% of the sample, which has hundreds of thousands of distinct CDR3 sequences, approximately 85% seen once. The sequencing sample was made of CD8+ T cells from PBMCs. These receptors originate from a human donor with multiple sclerosis.

This clonotype was picked up a small number of times. The V gene is TRBV4-1, the J gene TRBJ1-5; the D gene is possibly TRBD1 (6 bases). The V and J ends lost 4 bases and 0 bases respectively, with 10 bases between them. The CDR3 sequence is 15 residues long. Germline V gene sequence: CDR1 MGHRA, CDR2 YSYEKL. In DNA, the CDR3 is TGCGCCAGCAGCCCTGGACAGAGTAGCAATCAGCCCCAGCATTTT. Protein product: CASSPGQSSNQPQHF.

The chain links TRBV6-1 to TRBJ1-2, with a weak D call TRBD1 (5 bases). The germline V gene encodes CDR1 MNHNS and CDR2 SASEGT. With 5 bases removed from V and 4 bases from J, the gap between germline ends came to 14 bases. The CDR3 sequence is 14 residues long. The CDR3, as DNA: TGTGCCAGCAGTTCCGAGGGGCCCAGCTATGGCTACACCTTC. Amino acids: CASSSEGPSYGYTF.

V is TRBV5-4 and J is TRBJ2-1; 9 bases are a match to TRBD2. CDR1 and CDR2 (germline): SGHNT, YYREEE (reference sequence). The CDR3 is 21 amino acids. V lost 0 bases, J lost 0 bases, and 16 bases stayed unmatched. For the CDR3, the DNA is TGTGCCAGCAGCTTGGATCAAAGCGGGACTAGCCTCGTAATCTCCTACAATGAGCAGTTCTTC. As protein: CASSLDQSGTSLVISYNEQFF. Full variable domain (rest looked up from reference TRBV5-4 and TRBJ2-1): ETGVTQSPTHLIKTRGQQVTLRCSSQSGHNTVSWYQQALGQGPQFIFQYYREEENGRGNFPPRFSGLQFPNYSSELNVNALELDDSALYLCASSLDQSGTSLVISYNEQFFGPGTRLTVL.

The V and J genes are TRBV9 and TRBJ2-3, with 10 bases that match TRBD2. Germline V CDR1 and CDR2: SGDLS, YYNGEE. The V and J ends lost 0 bases and 4 bases, in that order; junction bases with no gene match: 5. This CDR3 is built from 16 residues. CDR3 sequence (DNA): TGTGCCAGCAGCGTAGGTGACCTAGCGGGAGCAGATACGCAGTATTTT. Translating gives CASSVGDLAGADTQYF.

This clonotype was seen once. The chain is built from TRBV27 and TRBJ1-2, with a tentative D call TRBD1 (6 bases). Germline assignment: CDR1 MNHEY and CDR2 SMNVEV (reference sequence). The CDR3 runs 12 residues. Trimming took off 6 bases at V and 8 bases at J, with 13 bases between the two ends. This CDR3 reads CASRSSGGGYTF. In DNA, the CDR3 is TGTGCCAGCAGATCTTCCGGGGGCGGCTACACCTTC.

This chain links TRBV28 with TRBJ2-1; TRBD2 matches 10 bases. J lost 12 bases, V lost 5 bases, and 4 bases had no gene match. The CDR3 loop spans 12 amino acids. The germline gives CDR1 MDHEN, CDR2 SYDVKM. CDR3 in amino acids: CASSPSGSRQFF. The CDR3 DNA sequence: TGTGCCAGCAGTCCTAGCGGGAGTCGGCAGTTCTTC.

This CDR3 reads CASSSKVGWGNEQFF. Here the CDR3 DNA reads TGTGCCAGCAGCTCCAAGGTAGGCTGGGGCAATGAGCAGTTCTTC. The chain joins TRBV5-6 to TRBJ2-1; unclear D gene. Per germline, CDR1 SGHDT and CDR2 YYEEEE. The germline V and J ends were trimmed by 3 bases and 6 bases, with 16 bases remaining between them. This CDR3 is built from 15 residues.

This rearrangement joins TRBV20-1 to TRBJ2-7; D gene ambiguous. V gave up 1 base and J gave up 3 bases, with 1 base separating them. The CDR3 runs 10 residues. Germline V gene data show CDR1 as DFQATT and CDR2 as SNEGSKA (reference sequence). The CDR3 DNA sequence: TGCAGTGCTAGAGTCTACGAGCAGTACTTC. Its translation is CSARVYEQYF.

This clonotype was seen a few times. The genes are TRBV4-3 and TRBJ1-1, with 7 bases identical to TRBD1. This CDR3 comprises 20 residues. CDR1 is LGHNA and CDR2 is YSLEER in the germline V gene. Trimming cost V 0 bases and J 6 bases; bases outside gene matches: 22. The CDR3 spells CASSQEGLGGGLRRDAEAFF. CDR3 sequence (DNA): TGCGCCAGCAGCCAAGAAGGGCTGGGAGGGGGCCTTCGGAGGGACGCTGAAGCTTTCTTT.

This chain joins TRBV29-1 and TRBJ2-1; a possible D gene is TRBD1 (5 bases). V lost 5 bases and J lost 10, with 12 bases in between. Germline-derived CDR1 and CDR2 are SQVTM and ANQGSEA. This CDR3 region has 11 residues. CDR3 protein: CSVSPGSEQFF. DNA of the CDR3: TGCAGCGTTTCTCCAGGGTCCGAGCAGTTCTTC.

The chain couples TRBV27 to TRBJ1-2, with D uncertain. The length of the CDR3 is 13 residues. Germline values: CDR1 MNHEY, CDR2 SMNVEV (reference sequence). Trimming pared 0 bases from V and 6 bases from J, leaving 8 bases between. The CDR3 sequence: CASSLSGANGYTF. As DNA, the CDR3 is TGTGCCAGCAGTTTATCAGGAGCGAATGGCTACACCTTC.

A single count supports this clonotype. This chain joins TRBV7-9 and TRBJ2-1; 11 bases are a match to TRBD2. With 6 bases clipped from V and 7 bases from J, the junction kept 11 bases outside the gene matches. CDR1 and CDR2 from the germline V gene are SEHNR and FQNEAQ (reference sequence). The CDR3 loop spans 16 amino acids. This CDR3 reads CASSQTLAGGPNEQFF. In nucleotides, the CDR3 is TGTGCCAGCAGTCAGACCCTAGCGGGAGGCCCGAATGAGCAGTTCTTC.

This clonotype was seen only a few times. The rearrangement links TRBV7-2 to TRBJ2-3; D remains unclear. Trimming removed 6 bases at V and 2 bases at J, with 9 bases between. This CDR3 region has 13 residues. Germline CDR1 is SGHTA and CDR2 is FQGNSA. CDR3 in amino acids: CASRFRTTDTQYF. CDR3 DNA sequence: TGTGCCAGCAGATTCCGGACCACAGATACGCAGTATTTT. Combining the CDR3 with reference TRBV7-2 and TRBJ2-3 gives the whole variable domain GAGVSQSPSNKVTEKGKDVELRCDPISGHTALYWYRQSLGQGLEFLIYFQGNSAPDKSGLPSDRFSAERTGGSVSTLTIQRTQQEDSAVYLCASRFRTTDTQYFGPGTRLTVL.